This TCR beta chain originates from a study of blood T cell repertoires in COVID-19 (dated by TCRdb to 2020 to 2021). In the study overall: Collaborator samples came from the United States, Italy and Spain and covered acute and convalescent phases of COVID-19. Samples came from the ongoing ImmuneRACE study (first 160 participants) plus 1,254 subjects from 6 global collaborators. Where available, HLA class I and class II types were obtained from metadata supplied by the sample provider rather than from assay-based typing. The dataset comprised deeply sampled blood TCRbeta repertoires from subjects exposed to, actively infected with, or recovered from COVID-19. The prospective study material was composed of cDNA or gDNA derived from T cells, B-cell-depleted T cells, or PBMCs. The sample metadata nearly always contained a de-identified subject ID, COVID-19 status, age in years and sex. The repertoires were released in a freely available public database intended as a resource for research on the immune response to SARS-CoV-2. General study outcomes and caveats: The quantity of clinical and demographic metadata differed by source and by participant and was supplied without curation.

TCRbeta CDR3 regions were amplified from genomic DNA by means of the immunoSEQ Assay, a bias-controlled multiplex PCR. Turning to the authors' computational methods: The number of nucleated cells in each sample was estimated by amplification of reference gene primers within the assay. To quantify the absolute abundance of each unique TCRbeta CDR3 rearrangement, sequence reads were collapsed and filtered. For each sample, productive Simpson clonality was calculated as the square root of Simpson's diversity index across productive rearrangements. In TCRdb, the immuneACCESS table is reduced to in-frame sequences with V and J assigned. These tables do not hold every clone; where another copy was compared, an unresolved V gene accounts for under half, and the others remain unexplained. V and J calls plus clone size are reproduced from that table; the DNA served to infer D and trimming. The sample table records roughly 150,000 clones; more than 80% of these occur just once. The ten largest make up 15% of the sample.

Comment on this clone: The target of this receptor is not known. It has no much larger one-base neighbor in the sample; base qualities were not kept.

Collaborating institutions collected whole blood in K2EDTA tubes following their own protocols. Collaborator samples were shipped for TCRbeta analysis as frozen whole blood, isolated PBMCs, or DNA extracted from either sample type. The clonotype was recovered from a woman between 40 and 50 years old with acute or convalescent COVID-19. The sequenced sample consisted of peripheral blood.

The DNA is as follows: TGCACCAGCAGCCAAGATGGAGAACAGGGGGTTGAGCAGTTCTTC. Protein translation: CTSSQDGEQGVEQFF. This receptor chain uses TRBV1 and TRBJ2-1; TRBD1 was called by the table and not checked on the DNA. TRBV1 is given as a pseudogene. From its cysteine to its phenylalanine, the CDR3 spans 15 amino acids. Of the read, only the CDR3 DNA is kept; its 45 bases are in frame from base 1.